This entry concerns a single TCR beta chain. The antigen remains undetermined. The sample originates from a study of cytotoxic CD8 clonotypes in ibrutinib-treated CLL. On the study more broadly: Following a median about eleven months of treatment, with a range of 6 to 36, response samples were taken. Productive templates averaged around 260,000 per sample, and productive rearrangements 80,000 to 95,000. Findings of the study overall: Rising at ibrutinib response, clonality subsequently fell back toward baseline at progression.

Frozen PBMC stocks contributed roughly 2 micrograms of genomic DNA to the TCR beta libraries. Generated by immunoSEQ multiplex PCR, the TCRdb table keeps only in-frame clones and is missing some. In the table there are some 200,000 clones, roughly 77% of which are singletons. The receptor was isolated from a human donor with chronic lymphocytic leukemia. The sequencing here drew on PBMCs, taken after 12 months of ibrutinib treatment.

As DNA, the CDR3 is TGTGCCAGCAGCCGTGGGACGGTGAACACTGAAGCTTTCTTT. The encoded protein is CASSRGTVNTEAFF. The chain uses TRBV7-2 and TRBJ1-1, with D possibly matching TRBD1 (5 bases). This CDR3 is built from 14 residues. Germline V CDR1 and CDR2: SGHTA, FQGNSA. V lost 5 bases, J lost 0 bases, and 10 bases lay in between.